Below are 21 T cell receptor beta chains sequenced from a single sample in a study of cytomegalovirus exposure and HLA in healthy donors. It was with 60 Vbeta and 13 Jbeta primers that the PCR ran. Here immunoSEQ multiplex PCR was the method, and the copy in TCRdb shows in-frame clones only, minus some. The data show fewer than 100,000 clones, about four fifths seen once. Sample: PBMCs. These receptors all stem from a woman aged 40 to 50 in good health and CMV-seropositive.

The chain has TRBV10-1 and TRBJ2-7; 9 bases line up with TRBD2. The CDR3 has 13 residues. The V gene end was trimmed by 6 bases and the J gene end by 4 bases; junction bases not matched to a gene: 4. Germline V lookup: CDR1 WNHNN, CDR2 SYGVQD (reference sequence). In DNA form, the CDR3 reads TGCGCCAGCAGCCTAGCGGGAACATACGAGCAGTACTTC. It yields the protein CASSLAGTYEQYF.

The chain couples TRBV5-1 to TRBJ2-1; TRBD2 agrees at 7 bases. The J segment lost 6 bases and the V segment lost 0 bases, leaving 9 bases of the junction unmatched. Germline CDR1 and CDR2: SGHRS and YFSETQ. CDR3 length: 16 amino acids. CDR3 region: CASSLAFAGAGNEQFF. The CDR3 nucleotides read TGCGCCAGCAGCTTGGCATTCGCGGGAGCTGGCAATGAGCAGTTCTTC.

This clone has more than one count but fewer than ten. The chain has TRBV2 and TRBJ2-5; no firm D call. The CDR3 length is 10 residues. With 9 bases removed from V and 7 bases from J, the gap between germline ends came to 9 bases. Germline V gene data show CDR1 as SNHLY and CDR2 as FYNNEI. CDR3 DNA sequence: TGTGCCAGTAAGTTGGCGACCCAGTACTTC. The encoded protein is CASKLATQYF.

The V gene is TRBV7-9, the J gene TRBJ2-7; 10 bases are shared with TRBD2. The germline V gene has CDR1 SEHNR and CDR2 FQNEAQ (reference sequence). V gave up 1 base and J gave up 0 bases; unmatched junction bases: 9. The CDR3 consists of 18 residues. CDR3 coding DNA: TGTGCCAGCAGCTTAGGACTAGCGGGTCCATGGGACTCCTACGAGCAGTACTTC. Translating it yields CASSLGLAGPWDSYEQYF.

The CDR3 here is CAIRTGGFGNEQYF. DNA for the CDR3: TGTGCCATCAGGACAGGAGGATTCGGCAACGAGCAGTACTTC. J is TRBJ2-7 and V is TRBV10-3, with a tentative D call TRBD1 (6 bases). The CDR3 is made up of 14 amino acids. With 6 bases removed from V and 5 bases from J, the gap between germline ends came to 17 bases. Germline CDR1 is ENHRY and CDR2 is SYGVKD.

This chain connects TRBV5-1 to TRBJ2-3; 11 nucleotides align to TRBD2. The V gene end was trimmed by 7 bases and the J gene end by 3 bases; junction bases not matched to a gene: 13. This CDR3 spans 17 amino acids. Per the germline V gene, CDR1 is SGHRS and CDR2 is YFSETQ. The DNA of the CDR3 is TGCGCCAGCCAAATCTCATTAGCGGGAGGGCTGACAGATACGCAGTATTTT. This encodes CASQISLAGGLTDTQYF. Supplemented by reference TRBV5-1 and TRBJ2-3, the full variable domain reads KAGVTQTPRYLIKTRGQQVTLSCSPISGHRSVSWYQQTPGQGLQFLFEYFSETQRNKGNFPGRFSGRQFSNSRSEMNVSTLELGDSALYLCASQISLAGGLTDTQYFGPGTRLTVL.

The table lists this clone with a few counts. DNA for the CDR3: TGTGCCAGCAGAAGGACAGGGGCTAACGAGCAGTACTTC. Its protein is CASRRTGANEQYF. The chain has TRBV14 and TRBJ2-7; 9 bases line up with TRBD1. CDR1 is SGHDN and CDR2 is FVKESK in the germline V gene. Unmatched junction bases numbered 5, after V lost 6 bases and J lost 5 bases. The CDR3 consists of 13 residues.

The chain links TRBV28 to TRBJ2-3; TRBD2 matches at 12 bases. The CDR3 sequence is 16 residues long. The V and J ends lost 6 bases and 3 bases, in that order; junction bases with no gene match: 7. Germline V gives CDR1 MDHEN, CDR2 SYDVKM. The DNA of the CDR3 is TGTGCCAGCAGCCGAATTCTAGCGGGAGGGACAGATACGCAGTATTTT. Translating gives CASSRILAGGTDTQYF.

The chain links TRBV29-1 to TRBJ2-6, with D maybe TRBD2 (5 bases). Germline CDR1 and CDR2: SQVTM and ANQGSEA. This CDR3 is 19 amino acids long. Trimming left V 6 bases short and J 0 bases short, with 24 bases between. The CDR3 sequence is CSVRTGMGSRNSGANVLTF. As DNA, the CDR3 is TGCAGCGTCAGGACGGGAATGGGCAGCCGGAACTCTGGGGCCAACGTCCTGACTTTC.

V usage is TRBV5-1 and J usage is TRBJ2-3, with D perhaps matching TRBD1 (6 bases). The CDR3 covers 14 residues. With 2 bases removed from V and 2 bases from J, the gap between germline ends came to 9 bases. Germline CDR1 is SGHRS and CDR2 is YFSETQ. CDR3 amino acids: CASSFGQLTDTQYF. The CDR3 region has the DNA TGCGCCAGCAGCTTTGGACAGCTCACAGATACGCAGTATTTT.

This rearrangement joins TRBV28 to TRBJ2-7; TRBD1 matches at 9 bases. CDR1 and CDR2 (germline): MDHEN, SYDVKM. The CDR3 runs to 14 residues. V was pared by 6 bases and J by 5 bases, with 8 bases of the junction left unmatched. For the CDR3, the DNA is TGTGCCAGCAGGGGACAGGGCATTGGAGACGAGCAGTACTTC. It codes for CASRGQGIGDEQYF.

The gene calls are TRBV30 and TRBJ1-1; the D gene is possibly TRBD1 (5 bases). Germline V gene sequence: CDR1 GTSNPN, CDR2 SVGIG (reference sequence). The CDR3 length is 12 residues. V lost 5 bases and J lost 2, with 9 bases in between. Here the CDR3 DNA reads TGTGCCTGGGAGACAGATAACACTGAAGCTTTCTTT. Protein: CAWETDNTEAFF.

The rearrangement links TRBV2 to TRBJ2-2; 10 bases map to TRBD2. The CDR3 is made up of 14 amino acids. Looked up from germline, CDR1 is SNHLY and CDR2 is FYNNEI. With V trimmed by 6 bases and J by 8 bases, 6 bases remained unmatched. CDR3 sequence reads: CASRASGSKGELFF. The DNA for the CDR3 is TGTGCCAGCAGAGCTAGCGGGAGTAAAGGGGAGCTGTTTTTT.

This clone appeared a few times. The chain joins TRBV27 to TRBJ2-7; possible D gene TRBD2, 6 bases. CDR1 and CDR2 from the germline V gene are MNHEY and SMNVEV (reference sequence). This CDR3 has 14 residues. The germline V and J ends were trimmed by 2 bases and 0 bases, with 8 bases remaining between them. The CDR3: CASSLRGTSYEQYF. DNA of the CDR3: TGTGCCAGCAGTTTACGGGGGACCTCCTACGAGCAGTACTTC.

The J gene is TRBJ1-2, the V gene TRBV5-4, with 7 positions matching TRBD1. The CDR3 sequence is 14 residues long. V trimming: 4 bases; J trimming: 2 bases; junction bases outside the gene matches: 5. Per germline, CDR1 SGHNT and CDR2 YYREEE (reference sequence). This CDR3 reads CASSKDRSNYGYTF. CDR3 DNA: TGTGCCAGCAGCAAGGACAGGAGCAACTATGGCTACACCTTC.

This chain links TRBV12-5 with TRBJ2-7; weak D call: TRBD1 (5 bases). Trimming took 5 bases from V and 4 from J, leaving 9 bases between them. Germline assignment: CDR1 LGHNT and CDR2 FRNRAP. The CDR3 has 12 amino acids. The CDR3: CASGVQAYEQYF. In DNA, the CDR3 is TGTGCTAGTGGTGTACAGGCTTACGAGCAGTACTTC.

This chain connects TRBV6-1 to TRBJ2-6; D perhaps matches TRBD1 (5 bases). Germline-derived CDR1 and CDR2 are MNHNS and SASEGT. Trimming took 5 bases from V and 0 from J, leaving 8 bases between them. The CDR3 covers 15 residues. The CDR3 region is CASSSGRSGANVLTF. Written as DNA, the CDR3 is TGTGCCAGCAGTTCAGGGCGCTCTGGGGCCAACGTCCTGACTTTC.

The genes are TRBV28 and TRBJ2-1, with TRBD1 matching over 7 bases. Germline V gene data show CDR1 as MDHEN and CDR2 as SYDVKM. The J segment lost 5 bases and the V segment lost 4 bases, leaving 5 bases of the junction unmatched. The CDR3 length is 14 residues. CDR3 nucleotide sequence: TGTGCCAGCAGTTCCCCGGGACAGAACAATGAGCAGTTCTTC. Amino acid sequence: CASSSPGQNNEQFF. The variable domain in full, completed from reference TRBV28 and TRBJ2-1, reads DVKVTQSSRYLVKRTGEKVFLECVQDMDHENMFWYRQDPGLGLRLIYFSYDVKMKEKGDIPEGYSVSREKKERFSLILESASTNQTSMYLCASSSPGQNNEQFFGPGTRLTVL.

The rearrangement links TRBV7-2 to TRBJ2-1; 10 bases align to TRBD2. The CDR3 has 16 residues. The J segment lost 5 bases and the V segment lost 2 bases, leaving 6 bases of the junction unmatched. Germline CDR1 reads SGHTA; CDR2 reads FQGNSA. DNA for the CDR3: TGTGCCAGCAGCTTATGGGCTCTAGCGGGAGACAATGAGCAGTTCTTC. Translating gives CASSLWALAGDNEQFF.

The chain carries TRBV9 and TRBJ2-1; tentative D call: TRBD1 (6 bases). CDR1 is SGDLS, CDR2 YYNGEE, per germline. There are 16 residues in the CDR3. Trimming cost V 1 base and J 4 bases, with 15 bases left between them. In DNA form, the CDR3 reads TGTGCCAGCAGCGTACTGGGGACACCCGTTTACAATGAGCAGTTCTTC. Its translation: CASSVLGTPVYNEQFF.

The chain uses TRBV30 and TRBJ1-1, with D tentatively TRBD1 (6 bases). The germline CDR1 and CDR2 sequences are GTSNPN and SVGIG (reference sequence). Trimming took 8 bases from V and 1 from J, leaving 14 bases between them. The CDR3 loop spans 13 amino acids. The CDR3 sequence: CAGIRQENTEAFF. The CDR3 DNA sequence: TGTGCCGGAATAAGACAGGAGAACACTGAAGCTTTCTTT.